One sample yielded the 5 T cell receptor beta chains listed below, sequenced in a study of CD8+CD57+ T cells in acquired aplastic anemia. Patients included in sequencing had previously demonstrated CD8+CD57+ cell expansion by flow cytometry. CDR3 and TCR beta VDJ profiling relied on genomic DNA as the template. TCRdb ran MiXCR on the reads and lists one entry per CDR3 protein. The sample yields approximately 95,000 distinct CDR3 sequences, about 66% seen once. Sequencing used sorted CD4+, CD8+, or CD8+CD57+ T cells (not recorded which) from PBMCs. All receptors derive from a human donor with aplastic anemia.

The chain has TRBV12-3 or TRBV12-4 and TRBJ2-7, with 8 positions matching TRBD1. The CDR3 spans 16 residues. The V and J ends lost 7 bases and 1 base, in that order; junction bases with no gene match: 12. The CDR3 DNA reads as TGTGCCAGCAAACGATCAGGACAGGGACTTTCCTACGAGCAGTACTTC. Protein: CASKRSGQGLSYEQYF.

As for this clonotype: A much larger clone lies one base from this, so it may be a read error. The chain joins TRBV12-5 to TRBJ2-2; D call uncertain. The CDR3 is 13 residues long. The V gene's germline CDR1 is LGHNT and CDR2 FRNRAP. Trimming stripped 7 bases from V and 6 bases from J, with 12 bases between. In nucleotides, the CDR3 is TGTGCTAGTGCCTTTGTCGGTGCCGGGGAGCTGTTTTTT. Its protein is CASAFVGAGELFF.

The chain joins TRBV20-1 to TRBJ1-2; 7 positions match TRBD1. V gave up 6 bases and J gave up 4 bases; unmatched junction bases: 8. Germline-derived CDR1 and CDR2 are DFQATT and SNEGSKA (reference sequence). The CDR3 has 13 residues. CDR3 loop: CSADTGASYGYTF. CDR3 nucleotides: TGCAGTGCGGACACAGGGGCGAGCTATGGCTACACCTTC.

The V gene is TRBV5-1, the J gene TRBJ2-7, with 9 bases that match TRBD1. V gave up 2 bases and J gave up 4 bases; unmatched junction bases: 7. The CDR3 sequence is 15 residues long. Germline V CDR1 and CDR2: SGHRS, YFSETQ. The CDR3 region has the DNA TGCGCCAGCAGCTTATGGGACAGGGCGGAGTACGAGCAGTACTTC. Encoded protein: CASSLWDRAEYEQYF.

This clonotype has a count of ten or more. The chain carries TRBV2 and TRBJ1-1; a possible D gene is TRBD1 (5 bases). V was clipped by 7 bases and J by 0 bases, with 15 bases between them. Germline CDR1 is SNHLY and CDR2 is FYNNEI. The CDR3 has 15 amino acids. CDR3 in DNA: TGTGCCAGCACCCTGGGGGTGGAACTGAACACTGAAGCTTTCTTT. Translating it yields CASTLGVELNTEAFF. The whole variable domain, filled in from reference TRBV2 and TRBJ1-1, reads EPEVTQTPSHQVTQMGQEVILRCVPISNHLYFYWYRQILGQKVEFLVSFYNNEISEKSEIFDDQFSVERPDGSNFTLKIRSTKLEDSAMYFCASTLGVELNTEAFFGQGTRLTVV.